The rows below give T cell receptor beta chains drawn from one sample of a study of blood T cell repertoires in COVID-19. TCRdb keeps only in-frame clones here, not all; method: immunoSEQ multiplex PCR. Here the sample spans approximately 59,000 clones, roughly four fifths being singletons. Material: peripheral blood. The receptors stem from a woman at least 80 years old with acute or convalescent COVID-19. Both conserved end residues are part of each CDR3. The order of the fields is CDR3 protein, CDR3 DNA, V gene, D gene, J gene, clone size. A D gene is named only where the DNA matches it firmly. Only part of the rows carry a size: once, few, many, or a class if the clone is expanded.

CASSPDRGSSPLHF | TGTGCCAGCAGTCCGGACAGGGGCAGTTCACCCCTCCACTTT | TRBV6-5 | TRBD1 | TRBJ1-6 | .
CASSLSQVNQPQHF | TGTGCCAGCAGCTTGTCCCAGGTTAATCAGCCCCAGCATTTT | TRBV5-6 | . | TRBJ1-5 | few
CASKKGTSGTGELFF | TGTGCCAGTAAAAAGGGGACTAGTGGGACCGGGGAGCTGTTTTTT | TRBV19 | TRBD2 | TRBJ2-2 | .
CASSLGAGFEKLFF | TGTGCCAGCAGCTTAGGGGCAGGCTTCGAAAAACTGTTTTTT | TRBV7-9 | . | TRBJ1-4 | .
CASSLRGPTREKLFF | TGTGCCAGCTCACTGAGAGGGCCAACCAGGGAAAAACTGTTTTTT | TRBV18 | . | TRBJ1-4 | .
CSERGGRSEKLFF | TGCAGCGAGAGGGGAGGGCGGAGTGAAAAACTGTTTTTT | TRBV29-1 | . | TRBJ1-4 | .
CASERDRAWETQYF | TGTGCCAGCGAACGGGACAGGGCTTGGGAGACCCAGTACTTC | TRBV6-6 | TRBD1 | TRBJ2-5 | .
CASSLRTGEDESNQPQHF | TGTGCCAGCAGCTTACGGACAGGGGAGGACGAGAGCAATCAGCCCCAGCATTTT | TRBV5-5 | TRBD1 | TRBJ1-5 | .
CASSLRGGLYNEQFF | TGTGCCAGCAGCTTACGCGGGGGTCTATACAATGAGCAGTTCTTC | TRBV7-2 | TRBD2 | TRBJ2-1 | .
CASSLTGGSSYEQYF | TGTGCCAGCAGCTTAACAGGCGGGAGCTCCTACGAGCAGTACTTC | TRBV7-3 | TRBD2 | TRBJ2-7 | .
CASSADRVDTIYF | TGTGCCAGCAGCGCTGACAGGGTAGACACCATATATTTT | TRBV9 | TRBD1 | TRBJ1-3 | few
CASSPSGQGAFYGYTF | TGTGCCAGCAGCCCCTCAGGACAGGGCGCCTTCTATGGCTACACCTTC | TRBV9 | TRBD1 | TRBJ1-2 | .
CATSRADSGTDTQYF | TGTGCCACCAGCAGAGCGGATAGCGGCACAGATACGCAGTATTTT | TRBV15 | . | TRBJ2-3 | .
CASSARRETYNEQFF | TGTGCCAGCAGTGCCCGCCGTGAGACCTACAATGAGCAGTTCTTC | TRBV28 | . | TRBJ2-1 | .
CASSLKRSAGAEQFF | TGTGCTAGCAGCTTAAAGCGGAGCGCTGGCGCTGAGCAGTTCTTC | TRBV7-7 | . | TRBJ2-1 | .
CASSLGGQGLETQYF | TGCGCCAGCAGCTTAGGGGGACAGGGGCTAGAGACCCAGTACTTC | TRBV5-1 | TRBD1 | TRBJ2-5 | .
CACYRGYGTEAFF | TGTGCCTGCTACAGGGGTTATGGAACTGAAGCTTTCTTT | TRBV6-5 | TRBD1 | TRBJ1-1 | .
CASSRTGGHEQYF | TGTGCCAGCAGCCGGACAGGGGGCCACGAGCAGTACTTC | TRBV9 | TRBD1 | TRBJ2-7 | .
CASSQLEGTGGAETQYF | TGTGCCAGCAGCCAACTAGAGGGGACAGGGGGCGCGGAGACCCAGTACTTC | TRBV4-2 | TRBD1 | TRBJ2-5 | .
CASSPGGPLPQPQHF | TGCGCCAGCAGCCCGGGGGGACCCTTACCTCAGCCCCAGCATTTT | TRBV5-1 | . | TRBJ1-5 | .
CASSLQAPGGYNEQFF | TGTGCCAGCAGCTTGCAGGCCCCGGGAGGTTACAATGAGCAGTTCTTC | TRBV5-4 | TRBD2 | TRBJ2-1 | .
CASSLDTYTEAFF | TGTGCCAGCAGCTTGGACACCTACACTGAAGCTTTCTTT | TRBV7-2 | . | TRBJ1-1 | .
CASSTGTVTNEKLFF | TGTGCCAGCAGTACCGGGACAGTAACTAATGAAAAACTGTTTTTT | TRBV6-5 | TRBD1 | TRBJ1-4 | .
CASSLRTPGGISDTQYF | TGTGCCAGCAGCTTGAGGACCCCCGGGGGGATTTCAGATACGCAGTATTTT | TRBV7-2 | TRBD2 | TRBJ2-3 | .
CASSLNGAADTQYF | TGTGCCAGCAGCTTAAATGGAGCCGCAGATACGCAGTATTTT | TRBV7-3 | . | TRBJ2-3 | .
CASSVRGGNTGELFF | TGTGCCAGCAGCGTGAGGGGGGGGAACACCGGGGAGCTGTTTTTT | TRBV5-4 | . | TRBJ2-2 | .
CASSPTKDRTNEKLFF | TGTGCCAGCTCACCAACCAAGGACAGGACTAATGAAAAACTGTTTTTT | TRBV18 | TRBD1 | TRBJ1-4 | .
CASSLLATGELFF | TGTGCCAGCAGCCTACTAGCGACCGGGGAGCTGTTTTTT | TRBV5-5 | TRBD2 | TRBJ2-2 | .
CASSTLDSYEQYF | TGTGCCAGCAGTACTTTGGACAGCTACGAGCAGTACTTC | TRBV28 | . | TRBJ2-7 | few
CASSVLGGGGYTF | TGTGCCAGCAGTGTCCTGGGCGGAGGTGGCTACACCTTC | TRBV2 | . | TRBJ1-2 | once
CATSTKTGTGGEKLFF | TGTGCCACCAGCACTAAAACAGGGACAGGTGGGGAAAAACTGTTTTTT | TRBV15 | TRBD1 | TRBJ1-4 | .
CASSDSWRKSTDTQYF | TGTGCCAGCAGTGACTCGTGGAGAAAGTCAACAGATACGCAGTATTTT | TRBV6-4 | . | TRBJ2-3 | .
CASSPGGAGYTF | TGTGCCAGCAGTCCTGGGGGGGCCGGCTACACCTTC | TRBV12-3/TRBV12-4 | . | TRBJ1-2 | .
CASSLGREDTQYF | TGCGCCAGCAGCTTGGGTAGAGAGGATACGCAGTATTTT | TRBV5-1 | . | TRBJ2-3 | .
CASSFMGTNTEAFF | TGTGCCAGCAGTTTTATGGGCACGAACACTGAAGCTTTCTTT | TRBV28 | . | TRBJ1-1 | medium-sized
CASTPLSRDSPLHF | TGTGCCAGCACCCCGCTGAGCCGAGATTCACCCCTCCACTTT | TRBV28 | . | TRBJ1-6 | .
CASSLVEGQTYEQYF | TGTGCCAGCAGCTTAGTGGAAGGACAAACCTACGAGCAGTACTTC | TRBV7-8 | . | TRBJ2-7 | once
CASSVASGKLFF | TGTGCCAGCAGCGTTGCCAGCGGAAAACTGTTTTTT | TRBV9 | . | TRBJ1-4 | .
CASSQVNRVLPSSYEQYF | TGTGCCAGCAGCCAAGTCAACAGGGTTTTGCCGAGCTCCTACGAGCAGTACTTC | TRBV4-2 | . | TRBJ2-7 | few
CASSQGPGGAINEKLFF | TGTGCCAGCAGCCAAGGCCCCGGCGGAGCTATTAATGAAAAACTGTTTTTT | TRBV3-1/TRBV3-2 | . | TRBJ1-4 | .
CASSRTGGADGYTF | TGTGCCAGCAGCCGAACAGGGGGCGCAGATGGCTACACCTTC | TRBV6-2/TRBV6-3 | TRBD1 | TRBJ1-2 | .
CASSLSLQAWETQYF | TGTGCCAGCAGCCTAAGCCTACAGGCATGGGAGACCCAGTACTTC | TRBV7-6 | . | TRBJ2-5 | once
CASGGFGGHEQFF | TGTGCCAGTGGGGGGTTTGGGGGACATGAGCAGTTCTTC | TRBV19 | . | TRBJ2-1 | .
CASTSVSNQPQHF | TGTGCCAGCACGTCAGTTAGCAATCAGCCCCAGCATTTT | TRBV28 | . | TRBJ1-5 | once
CASSLAHGGAGETQYF | TGTGCCAGCAGCTTAGCGCACGGGGGGGCGGGAGAGACCCAGTACTTC | TRBV7-2 | TRBD2 | TRBJ2-5 | .
CASSQVHPPGEKLFF | TGTGCCAGCAGCCAGGTGCACCCTCCGGGTGAAAAACTGTTTTTT | TRBV3-1/TRBV3-2 | . | TRBJ1-4 | few
CASSSYAGQGWGGYTF | TGTGCCAGCAGTTCCTACGCCGGACAGGGCTGGGGGGGCTACACCTTC | TRBV6-5 | TRBD1 | TRBJ1-2 | .
CASRHGQGSPGYTF | TGTGCCAGCAGACATGGACAGGGAAGTCCTGGCTACACCTTC | TRBV6-5 | TRBD1 | TRBJ1-2 | few
CASQGADGYTF | TGTGCCAGCCAGGGGGCTGATGGCTACACCTTC | TRBV6-6 | TRBD1 | TRBJ1-2 | once
CASSLMRQQNSPLHF | TGTGCCAGCAGTTTAATGAGACAACAGAATTCACCCCTCCACTTT | TRBV27 | . | TRBJ1-6 | .
CAWDRGNTEAFF | TGTGCCTGGGACAGGGGGAACACTGAAGCTTTCTTT | TRBV30 | TRBD1 | TRBJ1-1 | .
CASSPSGSGGEDTQYF | TGTGCCAGCAGTCCCTCGGGCAGCGGGGGGGAAGATACGCAGTATTTT | TRBV6-2/TRBV6-3 | TRBD2 | TRBJ2-3 | .
CASTATATSYNEQFF | TGCGCCAGCACCGCGACAGCGACCTCCTACAATGAGCAGTTCTTC | TRBV5-1 | . | TRBJ2-1 | .
CASSTWTGDNEQFF | TGTGCCAGTAGTACCTGGACAGGCGACAATGAGCAGTTCTTC | TRBV19 | TRBD1 | TRBJ2-1 | .
CASSPGTSGRALGTQYF | TGTGCCAGCAGTCCCGGGACTAGCGGGAGGGCCCTGGGTACGCAGTATTTT | TRBV6-2/TRBV6-3 | TRBD2 | TRBJ2-3 | once
CASAPAAGGRNEQFF | TGTGCCAGCGCCCCGGCAGCGGGAGGGCGCAATGAGCAGTTCTTC | TRBV2 | TRBD2 | TRBJ2-1 | .
CASSLTGAALGRGYTF | TGTGCCAGCAGCTTAACAGGGGCCGCCCTCGGTAGGGGCTACACCTTC | TRBV7-2 | TRBD1 | TRBJ1-2 | .
CASSRTSGHLETQYF | TGTGCCAGTAGTAGGACCTCTGGACATTTGGAGACCCAGTACTTC | TRBV19 | . | TRBJ2-5 | .
CASSPGLALNEQFF | TGTGCCAGCAGTCCGGGACTAGCATTGAATGAGCAGTTCTTC | TRBV7-2 | TRBD2 | TRBJ2-1 | .